This T cell receptor beta chain was found in a study of T cell changes during pregnancy in multiple sclerosis. The CDR3 loop spans 16 amino acids. The germline CDR1 and CDR2 sequences are LNHDA and SQIVND (reference sequence). The V end lost 1 base, the J end lost 4 bases, and 16 bases lay between the germline ends. Some clones are missing from TCRdb's copy, which holds only in-frame ones; the method was immunoSEQ multiplex PCR. The sample lists about 57,000 clones, approximately 90% occurring once. The chain is built from TRBV19 and TRBJ1-2; D is ambiguous. The TCR was taken from a female donor with multiple sclerosis, enrolled in a pregnancy study. The material sequenced was CD4+ T cells from peripheral blood mononuclear cells, taken before pregnancy. CDR3 in DNA: TGTGCCAGTAGTATAGGCCCGGAACAGCTATTCTATGGCTACACCTTC. This sequence encodes CASSIGPEQLFYGYTF. The variable domain in full, completed from reference TRBV19 and TRBJ1-2, reads DGGITQSPKYLFRKEGQNVTLSCEQNLNHDAMYWYRQDPGQGLRLIYYSQIVNDFQKGDIAEGYSVSREKKESFPLTVTSAQKNPTAFYLCASSIGPEQLFYGYTFGSGTRLTVV.